Below, one T cell receptor beta chain is given with its context. What it binds is not known. The data are from a study of T cell responses to AZD1222 COVID-19 vaccine. The study's findings and limits: Possibly, clonal diversity was underestimated; donors were largely white British and included more females.

Libraries were prepared by immunoSEQ multiplex PCR; TCRdb keeps only in-frame clonotypes and omits some of them. The table shows 95,000 to 110,000 clones, with roughly 91% occurring only once. This TCR came from an adult in good health. The input for sequencing was peripheral blood, taken on day 0 of AZD1222 vaccination.

This CDR3 is CASSLLADTQYF. CDR3 nucleotides: TGTGCCAGCAGTTTGTTAGCAGATACGCAGTATTTT. V usage is TRBV28 and J usage is TRBJ2-3; D uncertain. Germline lookup yields CDR1 MDHEN and CDR2 SYDVKM. The germline V and J ends were trimmed by 3 bases and 4 bases, with 5 bases remaining between them. The CDR3 length is 12 residues.